A selection of T cell receptor beta chains follows, all from one sample in a study of T cells in Graves' hyperthyroidism and ophthalmopathy. MiXCR, run by TCRdb on the multiplex PCR reads, gives a single entry per CDR3 protein. The repertoire includes a few hundred thousand distinct CDR3 sequences, approximately 44% of them detected once, and approximately 7.5% sits in the top ten. Input material: peripheral blood or thyroid tissue (not recorded which). These receptors came from a woman between 18 and 29 years old with Graves' hyperthyroidism. The CDR3 runs from the conserved cysteine through the conserved F or W. The order of the fields is D gene, J gene, clone size, V gene, CDR3 DNA, CDR3 protein. A D gene is named only where the DNA matches it firmly. Size is stated for part of the rows, as once, few or many counts, or as a class when the clone is expanded.

>TRBD2|TRBJ2-1|NA|TRBV24-1
TGTGCCACCAGTGAGGCGGGACTAGCGGGGACCAATGAGCAGTTCTTC
CATSEAGLAGTNEQFF
>TRBD2|TRBJ2-2|NA|TRBV7-9
TGTGCCAGCAGGGACAGCGGGAGCCCGCCCACCGGGGAGCTGTTTTTT
CASRDSGSPPTGELFF
>TRBD1|TRBJ1-2|NA|TRBV12-3/TRBV12-4
TGTGCCAGCAGTTCCTCCGGGACAGGGGTCGGCTATGGCTACACCTTC
CASSSSGTGVGYGYTF
>NA|TRBJ2-3|few|TRBV7-8
TGTGCCAGCAGCTTAGGCCACAGGGATCATAAAGGCACAGATACGCAGTATTTT
CASSLGHRDHKGTDTQYF
>TRBD2|TRBJ2-7|NA|TRBV6-4
TGTGCCAGCAGTTACTTCGGGACTAGCGGAACCTACGAGCAGTACTTC
CASSYFGTSGTYEQYF
>TRBD1|TRBJ1-2|many|TRBV20-1
TGCAGTGCTAGGGACAGGGGAGGAAATGGCTACACCTTC
CSARDRGGNGYTF
>NA|TRBJ2-7|many|TRBV25-1
TGTGCCAGCAGTGAGCCAGCGCAATACGAGCAGTACTTC
CASSEPAQYEQYF
>NA|TRBJ2-7|NA|TRBV2
TGTGCCAGCAGTGAGGCGGAAAATAGCTACGAGCAGTACTTC
CASSEAENSYEQYF
>TRBD2|TRBJ2-7|many|TRBV4-1
TGCGCCAGCAGCCACTCACCTAGCGGATCCTACTACGAGCAGTACTTC
CASSHSPSGSYYEQYF
>NA|TRBJ2-7|NA|TRBV4-3
TGCGCCAGCAGCCAAGGTCAGAGACACTCCTTTGGGGAGCAGTACTTC
CASSQGQRHSFGEQYF
>NA|TRBJ2-5|many|TRBV19
TGTGCCAGTAGCCCACCGGCGGGGAGGACCCAGTACTTC
CASSPPAGRTQYF
>NA|TRBJ1-5|NA|TRBV2
TGTGCCAGCAAACGGTGGCGGGAGGCGTCAGATACGCAGCATTTT
CASKRWREASDTQHF
>NA|TRBJ1-2|many|TRBV7-8
TGTGCCAGCAGCCCACGAACGGGGGGCGGTGGCTACACCTTC
CASSPRTGGGGYTF
>NA|TRBJ1-3|NA|TRBV5-1
TGCGCCAGCAGCCTCACAGGGTACGGAAACACCATATATTTT
CASSLTGYGNTIYF
>NA|TRBJ2-7|few|TRBV29-1
TGCAGCGCCGCGGACGGACGAAATGAGCAGTACTTC
CSAADGRNEQYF
>TRBD2|TRBJ2-2|many|TRBV2
TGTGCCAGCAATCGGCTAGCGGGAGCCGGGGAGCTGTTTTTT
CASNRLAGAGELFF
>TRBD2|TRBJ2-2|NA|TRBV19
TGTGCCAGTAACCCCTACGGGTCTAGCGGGAGTTACACCGGGGAGCTGTTTTTT
CASNPYGSSGSYTGELFF
>NA|TRBJ2-5|few|TRBV4-3
TGCGCCAGCAGCCAAGATTTGTTGAGGCAAGAGACCCAGTACTTC
CASSQDLLRQETQYF
>NA|TRBJ1-2|NA|TRBV20-1
TGCAGTGCTAGAGAAGGGCCGGGGGCGTTCGGCTACACCTTC
CSAREGPGAFGYTF
>TRBD1|TRBJ1-4|NA|TRBV29-1
TGCAGCCAGCCTACAGGGGGCGGCGAAAAACTGTTTTTT
CSQPTGGGEKLFF
>NA|TRBJ1-5|many|TRBV4-2
TGTGCCAGCAGCCAAGAGAAGAGCAATCAGCCCCAGCATTTT
CASSQEKSNQPQHF
>TRBD2|TRBJ2-7|NA|TRBV10-3
TGTGCCACCCTGGGACGAGCGGGAGACATATACGAGCAGTACTTC
CATLGRAGDIYEQYF
>NA|TRBJ1-5|many|TRBV24-1
TGTGCCACCAGTGATTTGAGTGGCAATCAGCCCCAGCATTTT
CATSDLSGNQPQHF
>NA|TRBJ2-6|many|TRBV7-9
TGTGCCAGCAGCTTCCGCAGGGGAGGGTCTGGGGCCAACGTCCTGACTTTC
CASSFRRGGSGANVLTF
>NA|TRBJ1-1|NA|TRBV4-2
TGTGCCAGCAGCCAAGATCAGGCACGCGAAGCTTTCTTT
CASSQDQAREAFF
>TRBD2|TRBJ2-7|many|TRBV20-1
TGCAGTGCCGGTGCGGGACTAGCTTACGAGCAGTACTTC
CSAGAGLAYEQYF
>NA|TRBJ2-5|many|TRBV24-1
TGTGCCACCAGTGGCCAGGGCCAAGAGACCCAGTACTTC
CATSGQGQETQYF
>NA|TRBJ1-6|many|TRBV5-5
TGTGCCAGCAGCTTGGACGGCCGCGGTAATTCACCCCTCCACTTT
CASSLDGRGNSPLHF
>NA|TRBJ1-6|NA|TRBV7-9
TGTGCCAGCAGCTCAAGGACCGATAATAATTCACCCCTCCACTTT
CASSSRTDNNSPLHF
>TRBD1|TRBJ1-5|once|TRBV7-9
TGTGCCAGCAGCCCGGACGGACAGGGCGGTCAGCCCCAGCATTTT
CASSPDGQGGQPQHF
>NA|TRBJ2-7|NA|TRBV4-1
TGCGCCAGCTCCACATACAAGAAGGGGGTCTACGAGCAGTACTTC
CASSTYKKGVYEQYF
>NA|TRBJ1-1|many|TRBV19
TGTGCCAGTAGTGGGATAGGGACCCAGAACACTGAAGCTTTCTTT
CASSGIGTQNTEAFF
>TRBD2|TRBJ2-2|NA|TRBV7-9
TGTGCCAGCAGCTTGGGGACTAGCGGGAGGACAATGCCCGGGGAGCTGTTTTTT
CASSLGTSGRTMPGELFF
>NA|TRBJ2-6|many|TRBV25-1
TGTGCCACCCAGGGGGGCAGGGCAATCTCTGGGGCCAACGTCCTGACTTTC
CATQGGRAISGANVLTF
>TRBD1|TRBJ2-2|NA|TRBV4-1
TGCGCCAGCAGCCTCTCAGGGGGAGCGCTCGTCGGGGAGCTGTTTTTT
CASSLSGGALVGELFF
>TRBD2|TRBJ2-4|NA|TRBV9
TGTGCCAGCAGCCCGGGACTAGCGTCGGGCATTCAGTACTTC
CASSPGLASGIQYF
>NA|TRBJ2-7|NA|TRBV10-3
TGTGCCATCCGACCTGGGACCGGGGAGCTGTACTTC
CAIRPGTGELYF
>NA|TRBJ2-7|many|TRBV4-1
TGCGCCAGCAGCGCCGTTGGGGGGCAGGGGGACGAGCAGTACTTC
CASSAVGGQGDEQYF
>TRBD1|TRBJ2-5|NA|TRBV20-1
TGCAGTGCTAGAGATTGGGACAGGGAGACCCAGTACTTC
CSARDWDRETQYF
>NA|TRBJ2-5|NA|TRBV7-3
TGTGCCAGCAGCCGAGGCCCCTCGGAGACCCAGTACTTC
CASSRGPSETQYF